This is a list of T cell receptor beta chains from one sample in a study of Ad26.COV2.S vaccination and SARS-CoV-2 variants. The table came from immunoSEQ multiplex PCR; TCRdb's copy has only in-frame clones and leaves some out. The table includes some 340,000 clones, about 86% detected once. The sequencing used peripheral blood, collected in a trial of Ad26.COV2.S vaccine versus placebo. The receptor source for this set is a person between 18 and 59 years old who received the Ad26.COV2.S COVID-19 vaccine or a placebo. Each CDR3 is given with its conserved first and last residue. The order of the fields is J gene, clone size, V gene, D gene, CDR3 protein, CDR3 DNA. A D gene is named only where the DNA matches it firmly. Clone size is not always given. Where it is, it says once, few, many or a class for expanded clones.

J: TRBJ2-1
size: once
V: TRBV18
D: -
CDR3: CASSTAVTRPFF
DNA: TGTGCCAGCTCGACCGCGGTGACGAGGCCGTTCTTC

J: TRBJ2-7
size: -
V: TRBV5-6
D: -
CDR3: CASSPQYGGSYEQYF
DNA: TGTGCCAGCAGCCCCCAATACGGGGGTTCCTACGAGCAGTACTTC

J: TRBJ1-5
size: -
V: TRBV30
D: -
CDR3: CAWSKGSDQPQHF
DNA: TGTGCCTGGAGTAAGGGGTCTGATCAGCCCCAGCATTTT

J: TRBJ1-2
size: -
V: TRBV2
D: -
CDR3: CASRGTSLTNYGYTF
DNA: TGTGCCAGCAGGGGTACAAGCTTAACTAACTATGGCTACACCTTC

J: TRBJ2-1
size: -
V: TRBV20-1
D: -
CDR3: CSPYNEQFF
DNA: TGCAGCCCCTACAATGAGCAGTTCTTC

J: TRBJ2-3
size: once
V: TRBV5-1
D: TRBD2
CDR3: CASSRLAGGPDTQYF
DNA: TGCGCCAGCAGCAGGCTAGCGGGGGGGCCAGATACGCAGTATTTT

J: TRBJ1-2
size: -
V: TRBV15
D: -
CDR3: CATSAWQGAWSVYGYTF
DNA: TGTGCCACCAGTGCTTGGCAGGGAGCCTGGTCTGTCTATGGCTACACCTTC

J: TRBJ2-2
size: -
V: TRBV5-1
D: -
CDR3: CASMGRSNTGELFF
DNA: TGCGCCAGCATGGGGCGGTCGAACACCGGGGAGCTGTTTTTT

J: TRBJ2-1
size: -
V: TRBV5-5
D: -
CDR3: CASSSGPSGEREQFF
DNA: TGTGCCAGCAGCTCCGGACCATCCGGTGAGAGGGAGCAGTTCTTC

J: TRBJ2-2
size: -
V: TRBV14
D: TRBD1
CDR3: CASSQEAGTGVTGELFF
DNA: TGTGCCAGCAGCCAAGAGGCAGGGACAGGGGTTACCGGGGAGCTGTTTTTT

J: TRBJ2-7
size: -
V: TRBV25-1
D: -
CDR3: CASSEIKEQYF
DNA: TGTGCCAGCAGTGAAATTAAAGAGCAGTACTTC

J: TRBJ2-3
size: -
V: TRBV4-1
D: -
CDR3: CASSQDLGGGTDTQYF
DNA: TGCGCCAGCAGCCAAGATCTGGGCGGTGGCACAGATACGCAGTATTTT

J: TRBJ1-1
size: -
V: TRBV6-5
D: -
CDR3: CASQWGGVDTEAFF
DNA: TGTGCCAGCCAATGGGGGGGAGTAGACACTGAAGCTTTCTTT

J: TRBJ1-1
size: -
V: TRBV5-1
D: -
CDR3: CATSKEGGNTEAFF
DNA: TGCGCCACCAGCAAGGAGGGAGGGAACACTGAAGCTTTCTTT

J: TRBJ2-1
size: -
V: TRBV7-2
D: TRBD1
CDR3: CASSLVSGQGAYNEQFF
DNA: TGTGCCAGCAGCTTAGTCTCGGGACAGGGGGCCTACAATGAGCAGTTCTTC

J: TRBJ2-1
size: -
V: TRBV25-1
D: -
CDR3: CASSETNLNEQFF
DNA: TGTGCCAGCAGTGAAACGAACCTCAATGAGCAGTTCTTC

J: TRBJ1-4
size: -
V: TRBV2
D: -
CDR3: CASSDPGQTNEKLFF
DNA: TGTGCCAGCAGTGATCCCGGACAGACTAATGAAAAACTGTTTTTT

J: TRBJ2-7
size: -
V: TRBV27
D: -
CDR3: CASRKRASYEQYF
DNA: TGTGCCAGCAGAAAGAGGGCTTCCTACGAGCAGTACTTC

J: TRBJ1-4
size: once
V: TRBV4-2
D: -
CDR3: CASSRRQPLGEKLFF
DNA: TGTGCCAGCAGCCGCAGACAGCCACTGGGGGAAAAACTGTTTTTT

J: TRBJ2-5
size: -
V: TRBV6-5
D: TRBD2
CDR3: CASNGLAKETQYF
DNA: TGTGCCAGCAACGGACTAGCAAAAGAGACCCAGTACTTC

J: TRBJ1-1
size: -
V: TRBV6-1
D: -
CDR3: CASSEGWTTEAFF
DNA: TGTGCCAGCAGTGAAGGATGGACCACTGAAGCTTTCTTT

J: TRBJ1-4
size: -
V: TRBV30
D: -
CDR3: CAWSGGPAEKLFF
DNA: TGTGCCTGGAGTGGTGGACCTGCGGAAAAACTGTTTTTT